The 10 T cell receptor beta chains listed next were all sequenced from one sample in a study of PD-L1 blockade in urothelial cancer. Libraries were prepared by immunoSEQ multiplex PCR; TCRdb keeps only in-frame clonotypes and omits some of them. The table has tens of thousands of clones, around 90% seen once; the top ten hold approximately 1.5%. Time point meaning: pretreatment peripheral blood. The sequencing here drew on PBMCs, taken around atezolizumab (anti-PD-L1) treatment. These TCRs come from a man in his 60s with urothelial cancer.

The chain employs TRBV18 and TRBJ2-5; tentative D call: TRBD2 (5 bases). The CDR3 is 13 amino acids. The ends were cut back, 3 bases at V and 4 bases at J, with 9 bases in the middle. The germline V gene has CDR1 KGHSH and CDR2 LQKENI. The chain's CDR3 is CASSPVARETQYF. CDR3 nucleotide sequence: TGTGCCAGCTCACCTGTAGCGCGAGAGACCCAGTACTTC.

J is TRBJ2-3 and V is TRBV9; 12 bases map to TRBD2. V lost 3 bases and J lost 0; bases outside the gene matches: 5. The CDR3 has 17 residues. Germline V CDR1 and CDR2: SGDLS, YYNGEE. The CDR3 loop is CASSDGLAGISTDTQYF. CDR3 DNA: TGTGCCAGCAGCGACGGACTAGCGGGAATTAGCACAGATACGCAGTATTTT.

The chain combines TRBV28 with TRBJ2-2, with TRBD1 matching over 8 bases. V was clipped by 6 bases and J by 5 bases; unmatched bases: 8. Germline V gene sequence: CDR1 MDHEN, CDR2 SYDVKM. The CDR3 totals 15 residues. The CDR3: CASSPLDRVTGELFF. In nucleotides, the CDR3 is TGTGCCAGCAGCCCTCTGGACAGGGTTACCGGGGAGCTGTTTTTT.

V and J are TRBV20-1 and TRBJ1-2; possible D gene TRBD1, 5 bases. Germline V gene lookup returns CDR1 DFQATT and CDR2 SNEGSKA (reference sequence). With 2 bases removed from V and 7 bases from J, the gap between germline ends came to 8 bases. The CDR3 totals 11 residues. The CDR3 sequence: CSARPRAGYTF. CDR3 bases: TGCAGTGCTAGACCCAGGGCTGGCTACACCTTC.

The chain has TRBV7-2 and TRBJ2-3, with 9 bases that match TRBD2. The germline gives CDR1 SGHTA, CDR2 FQGNSA. The V gene end was trimmed by 5 bases and the J gene end by 5 bases; junction bases not matched to a gene: 8. The CDR3 is 15 residues long. The CDR3 DNA reads as TGTGCCAGCAGCCCCTCTAGCGGGGTAGGAGATACGCAGTATTTT. This gives the protein CASSPSSGVGDTQYF.

This clone was observed once. The chain uses TRBV19 and TRBJ1-2, with D uncertain. Trimming took off 4 bases at V and 8 bases at J, with 17 bases between the two ends. CDR3 length: 14 amino acids. The germline V gene has CDR1 LNHDA and CDR2 SQIVND (reference sequence). DNA for the CDR3: TGTGCCAGTAGTACCGCCTCCGAGGTGTGGGGCTACACCTTC. Translation gives CASSTASEVWGYTF.

The genes are TRBV5-4 and TRBJ2-7, with TRBD2 identical over 10 bases. V lost 0 bases to trimming and J lost 2 bases; unmatched junction nucleotides: 8. The germline V gene encodes CDR1 SGHNT and CDR2 YYREEE (reference sequence). CDR3 length: 17 residues. Here the CDR3 reads CASSLGGASGSPYEQYF. The CDR3 coding sequence is TGTGCCAGCAGCTTGGGCGGGGCTAGCGGGAGCCCCTACGAGCAGTACTTC.

The chain uses TRBV5-1 and TRBJ2-7; 8 bases fit TRBD1. The V gene end was trimmed by 4 bases and the J gene end by 3 bases; junction bases not matched to a gene: 9. The CDR3 covers 15 residues. Germline assignment: CDR1 SGHRS and CDR2 YFSETQ. The CDR3 region is CASSTGTGLDYEQYF. CDR3 in DNA: TGCGCCAGCAGCACAGGGACAGGCCTTGACTACGAGCAGTACTTC.

This chain connects TRBV7-9 to TRBJ2-7, with a tentative D call TRBD2 (5 bases). Germline V gives CDR1 SEHNR, CDR2 FQNEAQ (reference sequence). Trimming removed 1 base from V and 6 bases from J, with 10 bases in between. This CDR3 is 13 amino acids long. CDR3 nucleotides: TGTGCCAGCAGCTTAGGTTCGGGGTTCGAGCAGTACTTC. It codes for CASSLGSGFEQYF.

This clone was recorded once. The chain is built from TRBV19 and TRBJ1-5; unclear D gene. The CDR3 spans 15 residues. CDR1 is LNHDA, CDR2 SQIVND, per germline (reference sequence). The ends were cut back, 9 bases at V and 0 bases at J, with 15 bases in the middle. In nucleotides, the CDR3 is TGTGCCAGCGGACTGGGTTTCTATAGCAATCAGCCCCAGCATTTT. This sequence encodes CASGLGFYSNQPQHF.